The 10 T cell receptor beta chains reported below all come from one sample, sequenced in a study of blood T cell repertoires in COVID-19. Generated by immunoSEQ multiplex PCR, the TCRdb table keeps only in-frame clones and is missing some. The sample carries about 70,000 clones, more than 75% recorded once. Sequencing was done on a sample of peripheral blood. These receptors all stem from a human donor in a cohort sampled during active COVID-19.

DNA for the CDR3: TGTGCCTCCGACAGGGGTCGTAACACCATATATTTT. It is translated as CASDRGRNTIYF. The J gene is TRBJ1-3, the V gene TRBV30; 8 bases match TRBD1. V gave up 7 bases and J gave up 7 bases; unmatched junction bases: 6. Germline V gene sequence: CDR1 GTSNPN, CDR2 SVGIG (reference sequence). This CDR3 has 12 amino acids.

J is TRBJ1-2 and V is TRBV18, with D unresolved. Per the germline V gene, CDR1 is KGHSH and CDR2 is LQKENI. V lost 3 bases, J lost 2 bases, and 13 bases lay in between. This CDR3 is 15 amino acids long. This CDR3 reads CASSPPLGGNYGYTF. In nucleotides, the CDR3 is TGTGCCAGCTCACCCCCACTGGGAGGGAACTATGGCTACACCTTC.

The chain uses TRBV6-1 and TRBJ2-7; 8 bases are shared with TRBD2. Germline V gene sequence: CDR1 MNHNS, CDR2 SASEGT. V was clipped by 7 bases and J by 3 bases; unmatched bases: 5. This CDR3 comprises 13 residues. CDR3 region: CASTHRGGYEQYF. The CDR3 bases are TGTGCCAGCACCCACCGGGGGGGCTACGAGCAGTACTTC.

The chain employs TRBV5-4 and TRBJ2-3; the match to TRBD1 covers 12 bases. Germline-derived CDR1 and CDR2 are SGHNT and YYREEE (reference sequence). V trimming: 4 bases; J trimming: 3 bases; junction bases outside the gene matches: 6. The length of the CDR3 is 16 residues. CDR3 region: CASSLGDRGRTDTQYF. The CDR3 DNA is TGTGCCAGCAGCCTAGGGGACAGGGGGCGGACAGATACGCAGTATTTT.

This clone has a single count. V usage is TRBV10-3 and J usage is TRBJ2-1; 8 bases align to TRBD1. The germline V gene encodes CDR1 ENHRY and CDR2 SYGVKD. This CDR3 spans 15 amino acids. Trimming cost V 8 bases and J 3 bases; bases outside gene matches: 9. As DNA, the CDR3 is TGTGCCATCCGGGTTCAGGGGGCTCTCTACAATGAGCAGTTCTTC. This gives the protein CAIRVQGALYNEQFF.

CDR3 region: CASRPTSGGATQYF. The CDR3, as DNA: TGTGCCAGCAGACCGACTAGCGGGGGGGCGACACAGTATTTT. V and J are TRBV7-8 and TRBJ2-3; TRBD2 matches 14 bases. The CDR3 extends over 14 amino acids. CDR1 and CDR2 from the germline V gene are SGHVS and FQNEAQ. V lost 6 bases and J lost 12; bases outside the gene matches: 8.

In DNA, the CDR3 is TGTGCCAGCAGCTTAACAGGGATAGATACGCAGTATTTT. It encodes CASSLTGIDTQYF. This rearrangement joins TRBV5-6 to TRBJ2-3; TRBD1 might be the D (6 bases). This CDR3 contains 13 residues. CDR1 is SGHDT, CDR2 YYEEEE, per germline. Trimming pared 2 bases from V and 5 bases from J, leaving 9 bases between.

The rearrangement uses TRBV27 and TRBJ2-3, with 9 positions matching TRBD2. Germline CDR1 reads MNHEY; CDR2 reads SMNVEV (reference sequence). The CDR3 contains 15 residues. Germline trimming cut 5 bases from V and 1 base from J; bases unmatched to any gene: 4. The chain's CDR3 is CASSPLAGRTDTQYF. CDR3 coding DNA: TGTGCCAGCAGTCCACTAGCGGGCCGCACAGATACGCAGTATTTT.

This sequence joins TRBV12-3 or TRBV12-4 and TRBJ1-1; 11 bases agree with TRBD1. V trimming: 6 bases; J trimming: 10 bases; junction bases outside the gene matches: 7. The CDR3 sequence is 13 residues long. CDR3 nucleotide sequence: TGTGCCAGCAGGTGGACAGGGGGCGGTCGAGCTTTCTTT. Its translation: CASRWTGGGRAFF.

This clone was seen only a few times. The gene calls are TRBV5-1 and TRBJ1-6; 10 bases are shared with TRBD1. The CDR3 is 17 residues long. From germline, CDR1 is SGHRS and CDR2 YFSETQ. V was pared by 4 bases and J by 0 bases, with 4 bases of the junction left unmatched. DNA of the CDR3: TGCGCCAGCAGCCCGGGACAGGGGAACTCCTATAATTCACCCCTCCACTTT. Residues: CASSPGQGNSYNSPLHF. The variable domain in full, completed from reference TRBV5-1 and TRBJ1-6, reads KAGVTQTPRYLIKTRGQQVTLSCSPISGHRSVSWYQQTPGQGLQFLFEYFSETQRNKGNFPGRFSGRQFSNSRSEMNVSTLELGDSALYLCASSPGQGNSYNSPLHFGNGTRLTVT.